One sample yielded the 3 T cell receptor beta chains listed below, sequenced in a study of vaccination effects on CD4 cells after COVID-19. The repertoire was sequenced with immunoSEQ multiplex PCR; TCRdb's copy has only in-frame clones and lacks some. The table records about 55,000 clones, under 70% of them present only once. Before sequencing, viral peptide pools were used by the ViraFEST assay to expand antigen-specific CD4+ T cells. Once cultured for roughly ten days, the cells underwent separation to obtain CD4+ T cells. Vaccine recipients had no previous SARS-CoV-2 infection; their nucleocapsid antibodies were negative. These receptors' targets are unknown. The sequencing here drew on CD4+ T cells from PBMCs cultured with SARS-CoV-2 spike peptides, taken before COVID-19 vaccination. These receptor sequences come from a human donor who received a COVID-19 vaccine.

This clone was seen only a few times. The chain joins TRBV3-1 (or the pseudogene TRBV3-2) to TRBJ2-3; 12 bases align to TRBD2. CDR1 is LGHDT and CDR2 is YNNKEL in the germline V gene (reference sequence). There are 16 residues in the CDR3. J was trimmed by 0 bases and V by 4 bases; bases with no gene match: 2. The DNA for the CDR3 is TGTGCCAGCAGCCCGACTAGCGGGGGCAGCACAGATACGCAGTATTTT. Encoded protein: CASSPTSGGSTDTQYF.

V and J are TRBV9 and TRBJ2-7; 9 bases map to TRBD2. Germline loops: CDR1 SGDLS, CDR2 YYNGEE. The CDR3 is 17 amino acids. With V trimmed by 0 bases and J by 5 bases, 12 bases remained unmatched. The CDR3 DNA is TGTGCCAGCAGCGTAGGGGGTAGCGGGGGCCCCCATGACGAGCAGTACTTC. Translation: CASSVGGSGGPHDEQYF.

The V gene is TRBV10-3, the J gene TRBJ1-1; possible D gene TRBD1, 6 bases. Trimming removed 2 bases at V and 4 bases at J, with 14 bases between. This CDR3 comprises 15 residues. Germline V gene lookup returns CDR1 ENHRY and CDR2 SYGVKD. For the CDR3, the DNA is TGTGCCATCAGTGAGAAAGGGGGAGGGGGCACTGAAGCTTTCTTT. This sequence encodes CAISEKGGGGTEAFF.